This T cell receptor (beta chain) was documented in a study of blood T cell repertoires in COVID-19. On the study more broadly: Acute and convalescent COVID-19 specimens originated in the United States, Italy and Spain.

This clone was seen a few times. Germline V gene data show CDR1 as LGHNA and CDR2 as YNFKEQ. V gave up 0 bases and J gave up 0 bases; unmatched junction bases: 7. The CDR3 sequence is 19 residues long. Authors' processing steps: From reference gene primer amplification, estimates of nucleated cell counts were derived. TCRdb keeps only in-frame clones here, not all; method: immunoSEQ multiplex PCR. For V, J and clone size, that table is used; D and trimming come from the DNA. The table shows about 370,000 clones, with around 89% occurring only once. The TCR originated in a young man who had recovered from COVID-19. The sequenced material came from PBMCs or T cells enriched from blood (not recorded which). V gene TRBV4-2 combines with J gene TRBJ2-4, with 11 bases identical to TRBD2. The CDR3: CASSQDGLAGGLAKNIQYF. CDR3 nucleotides: TGTGCCAGCAGCCAAGATGGGTTAGCGGGGGGGCTAGCCAAAAACATTCAGTACTTC.